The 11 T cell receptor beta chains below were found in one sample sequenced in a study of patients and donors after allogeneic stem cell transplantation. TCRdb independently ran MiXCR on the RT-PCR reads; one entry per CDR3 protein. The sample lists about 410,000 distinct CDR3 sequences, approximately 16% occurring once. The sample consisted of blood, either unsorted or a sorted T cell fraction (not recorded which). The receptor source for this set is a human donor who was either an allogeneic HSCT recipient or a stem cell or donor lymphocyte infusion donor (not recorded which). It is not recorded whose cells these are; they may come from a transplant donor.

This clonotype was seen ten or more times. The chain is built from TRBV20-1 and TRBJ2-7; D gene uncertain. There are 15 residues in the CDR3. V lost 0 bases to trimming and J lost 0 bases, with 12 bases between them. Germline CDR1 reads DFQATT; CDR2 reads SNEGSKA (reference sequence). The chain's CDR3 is CSARDLAQSSYEQYF. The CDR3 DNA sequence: TGCAGTGCTAGAGATCTTGCGCAGAGCTCCTACGAGCAGTACTTC.

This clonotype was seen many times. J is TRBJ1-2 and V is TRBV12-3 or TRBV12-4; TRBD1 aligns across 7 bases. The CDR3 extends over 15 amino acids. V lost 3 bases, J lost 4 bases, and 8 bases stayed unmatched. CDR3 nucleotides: TGTGCCAGCAGTTTGGGGGGAGGGGGCGGCTATGGCTACACCTTC. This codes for CASSLGGGGGYGYTF.

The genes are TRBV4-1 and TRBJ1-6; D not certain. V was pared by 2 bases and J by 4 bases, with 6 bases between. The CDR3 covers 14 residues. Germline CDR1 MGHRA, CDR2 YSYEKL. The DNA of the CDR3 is TGCGCCAGCAGCCAACGGACTTATAATTCACCCCTCCACTTT. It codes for CASSQRTYNSPLHF.

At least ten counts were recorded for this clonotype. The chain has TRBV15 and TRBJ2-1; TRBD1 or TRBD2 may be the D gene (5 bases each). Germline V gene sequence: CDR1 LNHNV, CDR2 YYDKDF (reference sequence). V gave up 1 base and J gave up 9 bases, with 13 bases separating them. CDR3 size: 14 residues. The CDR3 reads CATSRGGGRSEQFF. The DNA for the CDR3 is TGTGCCACCAGCAGAGGTGGGGGAAGGAGTGAGCAGTTCTTC.

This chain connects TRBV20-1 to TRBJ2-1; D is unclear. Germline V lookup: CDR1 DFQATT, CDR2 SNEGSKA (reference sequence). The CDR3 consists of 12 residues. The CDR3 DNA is TGCCTATGCTCCACGGACGGCAATGAGCAGTTCTTC. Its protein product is CLCSTDGNEQFF.

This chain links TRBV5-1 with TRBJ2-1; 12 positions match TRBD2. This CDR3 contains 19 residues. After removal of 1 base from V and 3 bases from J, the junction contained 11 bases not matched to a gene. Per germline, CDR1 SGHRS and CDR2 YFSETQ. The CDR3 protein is CASSLRTGLAGKDYNEQFF. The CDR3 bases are TGCGCCAGCAGCTTGAGAACGGGACTAGCGGGTAAGGACTACAATGAGCAGTTCTTC.

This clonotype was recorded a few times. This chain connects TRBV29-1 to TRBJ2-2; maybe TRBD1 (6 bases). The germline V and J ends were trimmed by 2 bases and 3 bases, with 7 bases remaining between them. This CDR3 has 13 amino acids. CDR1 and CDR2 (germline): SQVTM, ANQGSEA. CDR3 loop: CSVEHRDTGELFF. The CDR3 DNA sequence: TGCAGCGTTGAACACAGGGACACCGGGGAGCTGTTTTTT.

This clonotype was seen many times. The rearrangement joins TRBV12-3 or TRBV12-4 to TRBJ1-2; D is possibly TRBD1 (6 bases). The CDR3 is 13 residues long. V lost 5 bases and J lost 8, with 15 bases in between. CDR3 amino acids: CASSARGTGGYTF. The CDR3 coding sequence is TGTGCCAGCAGTGCGAGGGGGACGGGAGGCTACACCTTC.

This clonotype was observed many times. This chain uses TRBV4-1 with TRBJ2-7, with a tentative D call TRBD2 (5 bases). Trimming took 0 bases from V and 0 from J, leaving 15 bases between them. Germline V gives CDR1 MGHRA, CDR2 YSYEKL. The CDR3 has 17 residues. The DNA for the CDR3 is TGCGCCAGCAGCCAAGATGGGGTGACTATGAGCTCCTACGAGCAGTACTTC. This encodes CASSQDGVTMSSYEQYF.

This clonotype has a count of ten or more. This CDR3 is CASSLGTGTDEQFF. The CDR3 bases are TGCGCCAGCAGCTTGGGGACGGGGACGGATGAGCAGTTCTTC. The V gene is TRBV5-1, the J gene TRBJ2-1; the D gene could be TRBD1 or TRBD2 (5 bases each). V was pared by 0 bases and J by 8 bases, with 12 bases between. Germline V gives CDR1 SGHRS, CDR2 YFSETQ. The length of the CDR3 is 14 residues.

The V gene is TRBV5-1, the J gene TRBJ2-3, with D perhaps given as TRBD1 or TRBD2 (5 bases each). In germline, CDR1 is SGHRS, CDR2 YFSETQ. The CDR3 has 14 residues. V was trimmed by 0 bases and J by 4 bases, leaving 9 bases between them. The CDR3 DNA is TGCGCCAGCAGCTTGGAGAGGGGATCAGATACGCAGTATTTT. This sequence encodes CASSLERGSDTQYF.